A single sample is the source of the 13 T cell receptor beta chains below, sequenced in a study of blood T cells in healthy people across ages. Through a sample-barcoded 5' primer and a J-beta primer mix, a second PCR was run for 7 to 11 cycles. TCRdb used MiXCR to reprocess the 5' RACE reads, holding one entry per CDR3 protein. The sample carries some 780,000 distinct CDR3 sequences, roughly three fifths recorded once. Sequencing was done on a sample of blood. These TCRs come from a man aged 35 to 55 in good health.

This rearrangement joins TRBV20-1 to TRBJ2-4; a possible D gene is TRBD2 (7 bases). This CDR3 spans 14 amino acids. The germline V and J ends were trimmed by 6 bases and 7 bases, with 19 bases remaining between them. Germline CDR1 reads DFQATT; CDR2 reads SNEGSKA (reference sequence). Here the CDR3 DNA reads TGCAGTGCCCCCAAGGGCGGGGGCCAGAACATTCAGTACTTC. This encodes CSAPKGGGQNIQYF.

V usage is TRBV7-9 and J usage is TRBJ1-4; D might be TRBD1 (5 bases). The V gene's germline CDR1 is SEHNR and CDR2 FQNEAQ (reference sequence). This CDR3 has 14 amino acids. The V and J ends lost 8 bases and 7 bases respectively, with 17 bases between them. CDR3 sequence reads: CASASGTFGEKLFF. CDR3 bases: TGTGCCAGCGCCTCAGGGACTTTCGGTGAAAAACTGTTTTTT.

V usage is TRBV29-1 and J usage is TRBJ2-7; tentatively, D is TRBD2 (6 bases). The CDR3 is made up of 12 amino acids. The germline V gene has CDR1 SQVTM and CDR2 ANQGSEA. The ends were cut back, 3 bases at V and 4 bases at J, with 10 bases in the middle. Here the CDR3 DNA reads TGCAGCGTTGAGGGCGGGGTATACGAGCAGTACTTC. It is translated as CSVEGGVYEQYF.

Worth noting for this clonotype: This clone may be a read error of a much larger clone one base away. The CDR3 loop reads CASSLEQGHTGAFF. CDR3 sequence (DNA): TGCGCCAGCAGCTTGGAGCAGGGTCACACTGGAGCTTTCTTT. The rearrangement joins TRBV5-1 to TRBJ1-1; D may be TRBD1 (5 bases). This CDR3 has 14 residues. The germline gives CDR1 SGHRS, CDR2 YFSETQ.

The chain employs TRBV7-3 and TRBJ2-3; D is undetermined. The CDR3 is 17 residues long. Between the trimmed V and J ends, which lost 2 bases and 0 bases, there was a span of 15 bases. Germline V lookup: CDR1 SGHTA, CDR2 FQGTGA. The CDR3 sequence is CASSLRLSSSSTDTQYF. CDR3 in DNA: TGTGCCAGCAGCTTACGTCTATCTTCTTCTAGCACAGATACGCAGTATTTT.

This clonotype has a handful of counts. The chain is built from TRBV20-1 and TRBJ2-1, with TRBD2 identical over 7 bases. The J call may be incorrect, as the DNA end agrees better with TRBJ2-7. The germline V gene encodes CDR1 DFQATT and CDR2 SNEGSKA (reference sequence). The CDR3 consists of 16 residues. The CDR3 region has the DNA TGCAGTGCTAGAGATCCGGCGGGAGCCCTCTACAACGAGCAGTACTTC. It yields the protein CSARDPAGALYNEQYF.

The chain combines TRBV4-1 with TRBJ2-5; D is uncertain. In germline, CDR1 is MGHRA, CDR2 YSYEKL. The CDR3 runs to 16 residues. V was trimmed by 0 bases and J by 5 bases, leaving 16 bases between them. CDR3 coding DNA: TGCGCCAGCAGCCAAGATCTTCGGCAGGCTGGGGAGACCCAGTACTTC. This gives the protein CASSQDLRQAGETQYF.

In its sample, this clonotype was seen a few times. The V gene is TRBV29-1, the J gene TRBJ2-2, with D uncertain. CDR1 and CDR2 from the germline V gene are SQVTM and ANQGSEA. Between the trimmed V and J ends, which lost 4 bases and 7 bases, there was a span of 10 bases. This CDR3 has 12 amino acids. DNA of the CDR3: TGCAGCGTTGTGGAAGGGATCGGGGAGCTGTTTTTT. It yields the protein CSVVEGIGELFF.

This clonotype was seen only once. This rearrangement joins TRBV28 to TRBJ2-3, with D maybe TRBD2 (6 bases). This CDR3 is built from 13 residues. Trimming shortened V by 7 bases and J by 4 bases, and 12 bases separated the two germline ends. Germline V gene sequence: CDR1 MDHEN, CDR2 SYDVKM. CDR3 sequence (DNA): TGTGCCAGCAAACGGGGGTGGGCAGATACGCAGTATTTT. It is translated as CASKRGWADTQYF.

This clonotype came up a few times. The chain has TRBV12-3 or TRBV12-4 and TRBJ2-5; the D is unclear. The CDR3 consists of 16 residues. Trimming left V 3 bases short and J 7 bases short, with 21 bases between. The CDR3 loop is CASSFSAEPRTRTQYF. The CDR3 nucleotides are TGTGCCAGCAGTTTTTCTGCGGAACCAAGAACACGGACCCAGTACTTC.

This chain's CDR3 is CASSFTGERSFF. The DNA for the CDR3 is TGTGCCAGCAGTTTTACGGGGGAGCGATCGTTCTTC. The chain recombines TRBV12-3 or TRBV12-4 with TRBJ2-1; tentatively, D is TRBD2 (6 bases). V lost 3 bases and J lost 15, with 15 bases in between. The CDR3 length is 12 residues.

This rearrangement joins TRBV7-2 to TRBJ2-5, with D perhaps matching TRBD2 (6 bases). The better agreement between TRBJ2-4 and the DNA end casts doubt on the J call. Germline V gene lookup returns CDR1 SGHTA and CDR2 FQGNSA. The length of the CDR3 is 15 residues. The CDR3 here is CASSPAGGQKNIQYF. CDR3 nucleotide sequence: TGTGCCAGCAGCCCCGCCGGGGGTCAGAAAAACATTCAGTACTTC.

There are a few counts of this clonotype. The gene calls are TRBV19 and TRBJ2-1; D is undetermined. V lost 3 bases to trimming and J lost 7 bases, with 7 bases between them. Germline V CDR1 and CDR2: LNHDA, SQIVND (reference sequence). This CDR3 contains 12 residues. Here the CDR3 DNA reads TGTGCCAGTAGTATGCGGTTGAATGAGCAGTTCTTC. As protein: CASSMRLNEQFF.